The present T cell receptor (beta chain) was sequenced within a study of blood T cell repertoires in COVID-19. Produced via immunoSEQ multiplex PCR; TCRdb's table is partial and in-frame only. Of 250,000 to 350,000 clones detected, more than 75% appear once; the ten largest clones hold 2% to 2.5%. V lost 2 bases and J lost 4; bases outside the gene matches: 12. From germline, CDR1 is MGHRA and CDR2 YSYEKL. The CDR3 extends over 17 amino acids. Specimen: PBMCs or T cells enriched from blood (not recorded which). The V gene is TRBV4-1, the J gene TRBJ2-7; 9 nucleotides agree with TRBD1. The TCR sequence derives from an older woman in a cohort exposed to, infected with or recovered from COVID-19 (not recorded which). Here the CDR3 reads CASSQQHSGQGFYEQYF. CDR3 DNA sequence: TGCGCCAGCAGCCAACAACATTCGGGACAGGGATTTTACGAGCAGTACTTC.